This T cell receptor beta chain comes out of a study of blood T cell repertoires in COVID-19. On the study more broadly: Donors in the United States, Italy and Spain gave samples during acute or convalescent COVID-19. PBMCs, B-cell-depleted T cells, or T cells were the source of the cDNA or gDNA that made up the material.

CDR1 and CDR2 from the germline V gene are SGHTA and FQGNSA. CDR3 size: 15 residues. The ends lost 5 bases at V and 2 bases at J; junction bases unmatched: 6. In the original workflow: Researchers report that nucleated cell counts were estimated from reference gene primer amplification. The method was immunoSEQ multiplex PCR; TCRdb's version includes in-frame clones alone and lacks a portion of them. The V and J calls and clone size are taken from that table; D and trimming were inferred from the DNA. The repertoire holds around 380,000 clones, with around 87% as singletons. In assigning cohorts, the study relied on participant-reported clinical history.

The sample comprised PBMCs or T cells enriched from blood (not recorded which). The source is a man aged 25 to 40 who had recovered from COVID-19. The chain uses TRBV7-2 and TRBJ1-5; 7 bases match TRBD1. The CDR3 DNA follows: TGTGCCAGCAGCCTCGACAGGGAGGGCAATCAGCCCCAGCATTTT. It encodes CASSLDREGNQPQHF.